Listed here are 30 T cell receptor beta chains from one sample, sequenced in a study of cytomegalovirus exposure and HLA in healthy donors. PCR used 60 Vbeta primers and 13 Jbeta primers. The assay was immunoSEQ multiplex PCR, and TCRdb's table has in-frame clones only and misses some. Of under 130,000 clones listed, 60% to 85% are singletons. Material for sequencing was PBMCs. These receptor sequences come from a male donor in good health and CMV-seronegative.

The chain has TRBV27 and TRBJ2-1; 7 nucleotides agree with TRBD1. Losses at the gene ends were 4 bases for V and 3 bases for J; bases not matched to a gene: 6. The CDR3 length is 15 residues. In germline, CDR1 is MNHEY, CDR2 SMNVEV (reference sequence). CDR3 in amino acids: CASSSDRPLYNEQFF. CDR3 nucleotide sequence: TGTGCCAGCAGTTCGGACAGGCCCCTCTACAATGAGCAGTTCTTC.

The chain has TRBV4-1 and TRBJ1-3; D is perhaps TRBD1 (5 bases). V dropped 4 bases and J dropped 4 bases, with 17 bases sitting between them. Germline CDR1 and CDR2: MGHRA and YSYEKL. This CDR3 spans 16 amino acids. The CDR3 DNA is TGCGCCAGCAGCCTAGAACACAGGCCGAAAGGAAACACCATATATTTT. It translates to CASSLEHRPKGNTIYF.

The V gene is TRBV18, the J gene TRBJ1-1; no clear D. From germline, CDR1 is KGHSH and CDR2 LQKENI. The length of the CDR3 is 13 residues. The V end was cut by 3 bases, the J end by 3 bases, with 8 bases between. The CDR3 region is CASSPEFDTEAFF. CDR3 sequence (DNA): TGTGCCAGCTCACCGGAGTTTGACACTGAAGCTTTCTTT.

The J gene is TRBJ2-1, the V gene TRBV4-1; 11 bases agree with TRBD1. The CDR3 has 15 residues. Germline assignment: CDR1 MGHRA and CDR2 YSYEKL. J was trimmed by 11 bases and V by 0 bases; bases with no gene match: 6. The CDR3 coding sequence is TGCGCCAGCAGCCAAGAGGACAGGGGGCACACCCAGCAGTTCTTC. It yields the protein CASSQEDRGHTQQFF.

The chain joins TRBV30 to TRBJ2-7, with 7 positions matching TRBD1. With V trimmed by 3 bases and J by 2 bases, 16 bases remained unmatched. The CDR3 runs to 17 residues. CDR1 is GTSNPN and CDR2 is SVGIG in the germline V gene (reference sequence). In nucleotides, the CDR3 is TGTGCCTGGAGGGTCCTCCCCCTACAGGGGTTTCCCTACGAGCAGTACTTC. Amino acids: CAWRVLPLQGFPYEQYF. The full variable domain, completed using reference TRBV30 and TRBJ2-7, is SQTIHQWPATLVQPVGSPLSLECTVEGTSNPNLYWYRQAAGRGLQLLFYSVGIGQISSEVPQNLSASRPQDRQFILSSKKLLLSDSGFYLCAWRVLPLQGFPYEQYFGPGTRLTVT.

This chain connects TRBV7-9 to TRBJ2-5, with TRBD2 matching 12 bases. The V gene end was trimmed by 5 bases and the J gene end by 5 bases; junction bases not matched to a gene: 12. The CDR3 extends over 17 amino acids. Germline CDR1 reads SEHNR; CDR2 reads FQNEAQ (reference sequence). The CDR3 reads CASSARLAGVIEETQYF. CDR3 nucleotide sequence: TGTGCCAGCAGCGCCAGACTAGCGGGAGTCATAGAGGAGACCCAGTACTTC.

This chain connects TRBV18 to TRBJ2-1, with TRBD2 identical over 13 bases. CDR3 length: 15 residues. CDR1 KGHSH and CDR2 LQKENI come from the germline V gene. J lost 7 bases, V lost 6 bases, and 6 bases had no gene match. The CDR3 sequence: CASSRTSGSVNEQFF. Here the CDR3 DNA reads TGTGCCAGCTCCAGGACTAGCGGGAGTGTGAATGAGCAGTTCTTC. The full variable domain, its missing parts supplied by reference TRBV18 and TRBJ2-1, is NAGVMQNPRHLVRRRGQEARLRCSPMKGHSHVYWYRQLPEEGLKFMVYLQKENIIDESGMPKERFSAEFPKEGPSILRIQQVVRGDSAAYFCASSRTSGSVNEQFFGPGTRLTVL.

The chain uses TRBV19 and TRBJ2-7; 10 bases line up with TRBD2. Germline-derived CDR1 and CDR2 are LNHDA and SQIVND (reference sequence). The CDR3 length is 15 residues. The V gene end was trimmed by 4 bases and the J gene end by 4 bases; junction bases not matched to a gene: 7. DNA for the CDR3: TGTGCCAGTAGTAAGGAGCTAGCGGGAGTATACGAGCAGTACTTC. Its protein is CASSKELAGVYEQYF. The whole variable domain, remainder taken from reference TRBV19 and TRBJ2-7, is DGGITQSPKYLFRKEGQNVTLSCEQNLNHDAMYWYRQDPGQGLRLIYYSQIVNDFQKGDIAEGYSVSREKKESFPLTVTSAQKNPTAFYLCASSKELAGVYEQYFGPGTRLTVT.

This sequence joins TRBV7-9 and TRBJ1-2; 8 bases line up with TRBD1. This CDR3 is 15 amino acids long. The germline CDR1 and CDR2 sequences are SEHNR and FQNEAQ (reference sequence). J was trimmed by 2 bases and V by 2 bases; bases with no gene match: 4. The CDR3 loop is CASSLTRTGNYGYTF. The CDR3 DNA is TGTGCCAGCAGCTTAACACGGACAGGGAACTATGGCTACACCTTC.

The chain has TRBV7-8 and TRBJ2-3, with TRBD2 matching over 9 bases. This CDR3 region has 19 residues. In germline, CDR1 is SGHVS, CDR2 FQNEAQ. J lost 3 bases, V lost 1 base, and 14 bases had no gene match. CDR3: CASSLGKGWFSGRTDTQYF. The CDR3 DNA follows: TGTGCCAGCAGCTTAGGGAAGGGGTGGTTTAGCGGGAGAACAGATACGCAGTATTTT.

Regarding this clone: Germline is not matched at one junction end, which may reflect a read error. The gene calls are TRBV7-9 and TRBJ1-2, with no clear D. The germline V gene has CDR1 SEHNR and CDR2 FQNEAQ (reference sequence). The CDR3 contains 14 residues. In DNA form, the CDR3 reads TGTTCCAGCAGCTTAGGGCGGGAGGTCGACGGCTACACCTTC. Protein product: CSSSLGREVDGYTF.

This clone was seen just once. The CDR3 region is CASSPGGGAGPYEQYF. In DNA form, the CDR3 reads TGTGCCAGCAGCCCCGGGGGTGGGGCAGGCCCCTACGAGCAGTACTTC. J is TRBJ2-5 and V is TRBV7-2; D might be TRBD2 (6 bases). The last part of the DNA fits TRBJ2-7 better; the J call may be wrong. Germline V gene sequence: CDR1 SGHTA, CDR2 FQGNSA. This CDR3 has 16 residues.

Only a few counts were recorded for this clone. The rearrangement uses TRBV7-9 and TRBJ2-5; 12 bases fit TRBD2. The end of the DNA is better explained by TRBJ2-7, so the J call may be wrong. The CDR3 has 15 amino acids. CDR1 SEHNR and CDR2 FQNEAQ come from the germline V gene (reference sequence). CDR3: CASSSSGRARHEQYF. The CDR3 coding sequence is TGTGCCAGCAGCTCTAGCGGGAGGGCCCGACACGAGCAGTACTTC.

The genes are TRBV27 and TRBJ1-6, with 8 bases matching TRBD1. The junction had 3 bases not matched to a gene; V was cut back by 3 bases and J by 5 bases. The CDR3 sequence is 15 residues long. The germline V gene encodes CDR1 MNHEY and CDR2 SMNVEV (reference sequence). CDR3 nucleotide sequence: TGTGCCAGCAGTTTCGGACAGGGAGATAATTCACCCCTCCACTTT. Its protein product is CASSFGQGDNSPLHF.

This chain uses TRBV9 with TRBJ2-7, with 7 bases matching TRBD2. V lost 2 bases to trimming and J lost 6 bases; unmatched junction nucleotides: 2. The CDR3 has 12 amino acids. Germline CDR1 SGDLS, CDR2 YYNGEE. This CDR3 reads CASSVGGAEQYF. As DNA, the CDR3 is TGTGCCAGCAGCGTGGGAGGGGCCGAGCAGTACTTC.

J is TRBJ1-1 and V is TRBV6-1; D possibly corresponds to TRBD1 (5 bases). V lost 4 bases and J 5 bases, leaving 11 bases between the germline ends. The CDR3 is 13 amino acids. The germline V gene has CDR1 MNHNS and CDR2 SASEGT. The CDR3 nucleotides are TGTGCCAGCAGTGTGGCAGGGCTTACTGAAGCTTTCTTT. This gives the protein CASSVAGLTEAFF.

This chain uses TRBV19 with TRBJ2-7; 13 bases map to TRBD2. CDR1 and CDR2 (germline): LNHDA, SQIVND (reference sequence). CDR3 length: 14 residues. Trimming took 4 bases from V and 5 from J; bases not matched to a gene: 2. The CDR3 protein is CASSRTSGSHEQYF. CDR3 DNA sequence: TGTGCCAGTAGTAGGACTAGCGGGAGTCACGAGCAGTACTTC.

This chain connects TRBV29-1 to TRBJ2-3, with 9 bases aligning to TRBD1. Trimming cost V 5 bases and J 3 bases; bases outside gene matches: 9. The germline CDR1 and CDR2 sequences are SQVTM and ANQGSEA. The CDR3 spans 15 residues. The CDR3 DNA reads as TGCAGCGTTCCCCCTACAGGGGGCGGGACAGATACGCAGTATTTT. Its translation is CSVPPTGGGTDTQYF.

This rearrangement joins TRBV7-9 to TRBJ1-1; the match to TRBD1 covers 7 bases. The germline CDR1 and CDR2 sequences are SEHNR and FQNEAQ (reference sequence). The CDR3 length is 10 residues. V was clipped by 11 bases and J by 11 bases; unmatched bases: 8. CDR3 nucleotides: TGTGCCGTCCAGGGGGTAAACGCTTTCTTT. Translation gives CAVQGVNAFF.

This chain joins TRBV27 and TRBJ2-1; TRBD2 matches 7 bases. The CDR3 extends over 16 amino acids. V trimming: 6 bases; J trimming: 3 bases; junction bases outside the gene matches: 11. Germline V lookup: CDR1 MNHEY, CDR2 SMNVEV (reference sequence). CDR3 protein: CASSVGAGGGYNEQFF. CDR3 sequence (DNA): TGTGCCAGCAGCGTAGGGGCTGGCGGGGGCTACAATGAGCAGTTCTTC.

The CDR3 sequence is CASSLFLGQDNQPQHF. The CDR3 bases are TGTGCCAGCAGCTTATTTTTGGGTCAGGACAATCAGCCCCAGCATTTT. The J gene is TRBJ1-5, the V gene TRBV7-8; D not resolved. The CDR3 sequence is 16 residues long. V was trimmed by 2 bases and J by 3 bases, leaving 14 bases between them. In germline, CDR1 is SGHVS, CDR2 FQNEAQ.

The gene calls are TRBV10-3 and TRBJ1-3; no firm D call. Germline V gives CDR1 ENHRY, CDR2 SYGVKD. V was pared by 8 bases and J by 1 base, with 3 bases between. This CDR3 comprises 11 residues. The CDR3 bases are TGTGCCATCTCTTCTGGAAACACCATATATTTT. Translation: CAISSGNTIYF.

The chain is built from TRBV6-5 and TRBJ2-7; tentative D call: TRBD1 (8 bases). Germline lookup yields CDR1 MNHEY and CDR2 SVGAGI. Trimming shortened V by 4 bases and J by 9 bases, and 16 bases separated the two germline ends. The CDR3 is 13 residues long. The CDR3 DNA sequence: TGTGCCAGCAGTTTGACAGGGGCGGGGGTGCAGTACTTC. It specifies CASSLTGAGVQYF.

This chain uses TRBV19 with TRBJ2-1, with D possibly TRBD2 on 5 matching bases. This CDR3 is 15 amino acids long. Per the germline V gene, CDR1 is LNHDA and CDR2 is SQIVND (reference sequence). With 6 bases removed from V and 0 bases from J, the gap between germline ends came to 12 bases. The CDR3 coding sequence is TGTGCCAGTAGGACCGGGGAGAGCTCCTACAATGAGCAGTTCTTC. Its protein product is CASRTGESSYNEQFF.

The rearrangement joins TRBV6-5 to TRBJ1-2; 7 nucleotides match TRBD1. The CDR3 contains 13 residues. Germline V CDR1 and CDR2: MNHEY, SVGAGI. V dropped 5 bases and J dropped 6; count of bases not matched to a gene: 6. CDR3 region: CASSPGTVNGYTF. In DNA form, the CDR3 reads TGTGCCAGCAGTCCCGGGACAGTGAATGGCTACACCTTC.

This chain connects TRBV28 to TRBJ2-1; 9 bases fit TRBD2. The ends lost 2 bases at V and 7 bases at J; junction bases unmatched: 9. The CDR3 has 16 residues. Germline CDR1 and CDR2: MDHEN and SYDVKM. The CDR3 nucleotides read TGTGCCAGCAGTTTACTTGCGGGAGGGGGAGGGAATGAGCAGTTCTTC. Translating it yields CASSLLAGGGGNEQFF.

V gene TRBV29-1 combines with J gene TRBJ2-1; no firm D call. CDR1 SQVTM and CDR2 ANQGSEA come from the germline V gene. This CDR3 is built from 12 residues. V was pared by 6 bases and J by 7 bases, with 13 bases between. The CDR3 protein is CSVCPGVNEQFF. The CDR3 DNA sequence: TGCAGCGTGTGTCCAGGCGTGAATGAGCAGTTCTTC.

The chain is built from TRBV7-2 and TRBJ2-1, with 13 positions matching TRBD2. With 3 bases clipped from V and 5 bases from J, the junction kept 1 base outside the gene matches. This CDR3 contains 15 residues. Germline V gene lookup returns CDR1 SGHTA and CDR2 FQGNSA. Here the CDR3 DNA reads TGTGCCAGCAGCTTGACTAGCGGGAGGCACAATGAGCAGTTCTTC. Translation gives CASSLTSGRHNEQFF. Using reference TRBV7-2 and TRBJ2-1 for the parts outside the CDR3, the full variable domain is GAGVSQSPSNKVTEKGKDVELRCDPISGHTALYWYRQSLGQGLEFLIYFQGNSAPDKSGLPSDRFSAERTGGSVSTLTIQRTQQEDSAVYLCASSLTSGRHNEQFFGPGTRLTVL.

This clone was counted only a few times. The chain couples TRBV7-2 to TRBJ2-5; D remains ambiguous. V lost 5 bases and J 9 bases, leaving 16 bases between the germline ends. The germline V gene has CDR1 SGHTA and CDR2 FQGNSA. The CDR3 is 13 amino acids. The CDR3: CASSHPPGVSQYF. For the CDR3, the DNA is TGTGCCAGCAGCCACCCCCCCGGAGTGTCCCAGTACTTC.

This clone was counted only a few times. The chain recombines TRBV5-1 with TRBJ1-3; D is perhaps TRBD1 (5 bases). V gave up 0 bases and J gave up 3 bases, with 10 bases separating them. The germline V gene encodes CDR1 SGHRS and CDR2 YFSETQ. The CDR3 contains 15 residues. CDR3 coding DNA: TGCGCCAGCAGCTTGGAAAAGGGGTATGGAAACACCATATATTTT. It translates to CASSLEKGYGNTIYF.